The rows below give T cell receptor beta chains drawn from one sample of a study of control samples from healthy donors and cancer patients. This table comes from immunoSEQ multiplex PCR, and its TCRdb copy is limited to in-frame clones, with some not included. Among roughly 170,000 clones, around 93% were seen once, and the ten largest hold approximately 1.5%. The specimen was blood. These receptors all stem from a man younger than 35 in good health. Each CDR3 is given with its conserved first and last residue. The order of the fields is J gene, V gene, clone size, D gene, CDR3 protein, CDR3 DNA. D genes are given only for firm matches. Not every row has a clone size; where given, it reads once, few, many or a size class.

J: TRBJ1-5
V: TRBV9
size: .
D: .
CDR3: CASSVEGRGNQPQHF
DNA: TGTGCCAGCAGCGTAGAGGGGCGTGGCAATCAGCCCCAGCATTTT

J: TRBJ2-3
V: TRBV2
size: .
D: TRBD1
CDR3: CASSADRADTQYF
DNA: TGTGCCAGCAGTGCGGACAGGGCTGATACGCAGTATTTT

J: TRBJ2-1
V: TRBV6-5
size: .
D: TRBD2
CDR3: CATSFREGNEQFF
DNA: TGTGCCACCTCCTTTAGGGAGGGCAATGAGCAGTTCTTC

J: TRBJ1-5
V: TRBV2
size: .
D: .
CDR3: CASSPLTEQPQHF
DNA: TGTGCCAGCAGTCCACTCACGGAACAGCCCCAGCATTTT

J: TRBJ2-2
V: TRBV3-1/TRBV3-2
size: .
D: .
CDR3: CASSQEGELFF
DNA: TGTGCCAGCAGCCAAGAAGGGGAGCTGTTTTTT

J: TRBJ2-3
V: TRBV11-3
size: .
D: .
CDR3: CASSLGADTQYF
DNA: TGTGCCAGCAGCTTAGGAGCAGATACGCAGTATTTT

J: TRBJ1-3
V: TRBV5-1
size: .
D: .
CDR3: CASSLGGGSGNTIYF
DNA: TGCGCCAGCAGCTTGGGGGGCGGCTCTGGAAACACCATATATTTT

J: TRBJ1-5
V: TRBV7-2
size: .
D: .
CDR3: CASSLAGSLNQPQHF
DNA: TGTGCCAGCAGCTTAGCGGGGTCTCTAAATCAGCCCCAGCATTTT

J: TRBJ1-1
V: TRBV14
size: .
D: .
CDR3: CASSQELRTEAFF
DNA: TGTGCCAGCAGCCAAGAACTTAGGACTGAAGCTTTCTTT

J: TRBJ1-4
V: TRBV6-5
size: .
D: TRBD1
CDR3: CASSPTGGREKLFF
DNA: TGTGCCAGCAGCCCGACAGGGGGACGTGAAAAACTGTTTTTT

J: TRBJ2-7
V: TRBV12-3/TRBV12-4
size: .
D: .
CDR3: CASSYPLGGVQYF
DNA: TGTGCCAGCAGTTACCCATTGGGGGGCGTGCAGTACTTC

J: TRBJ2-5
V: TRBV18
size: .
D: .
CDR3: CASSPQGETQYF
DNA: TGTGCCAGCTCACCACAGGGGGAGACCCAGTACTTC

J: TRBJ1-2
V: TRBV5-1
size: .
D: .
CDR3: CASSLDTSTDGYTF
DNA: TGCGCCAGCAGCTTGGACACGAGTACGGATGGCTACACCTTC

J: TRBJ2-1
V: TRBV13
size: .
D: TRBD1
CDR3: CASSLGQSSYNEQFF
DNA: TGTGCCAGCAGCTTGGGACAGAGCTCCTACAATGAGCAGTTCTTC

J: TRBJ1-1
V: TRBV11-1
size: .
D: .
CDR3: CASSLRYHMNTEAFF
DNA: TGTGCCAGCAGCTTAAGATACCACATGAACACTGAAGCTTTCTTT

J: TRBJ1-1
V: TRBV27
size: .
D: TRBD1
CDR3: CASSLSDRGGTEAFF
DNA: TGTGCCAGCAGTTTATCGGACAGGGGTGGCACTGAAGCTTTCTTT

J: TRBJ1-6
V: TRBV19
size: .
D: .
CDR3: CASSLPREPLHF
DNA: TGTGCCAGTAGTCTTCCCAGGGAACCCCTCCACTTT

J: TRBJ2-3
V: TRBV7-3
size: .
D: .
CDR3: CASSLTIASLDTQYF
DNA: TGTGCCAGCAGCCTTACAATTGCGTCGCTAGATACGCAGTATTTT

J: TRBJ2-2
V: TRBV24-1
size: .
D: .
CDR3: CATMDGIHYTGELFF
DNA: TGTGCCACCATGGACGGGATACACTACACCGGGGAGCTGTTTTTT

J: TRBJ2-7
V: TRBV7-2
size: .
D: .
CDR3: CASSLEASAYEQYF
DNA: TGTGCCAGCAGCTTAGAGGCTAGCGCATACGAGCAGTACTTC

J: TRBJ2-1
V: TRBV6-5
size: .
D: .
CDR3: CASRSTPNSYNEQFF
DNA: TGTGCCAGCAGATCGACTCCCAACTCCTACAATGAGCAGTTCTTC

J: TRBJ1-4
V: TRBV2
size: once
D: TRBD1
CDR3: CASSIRQGEYEKLFF
DNA: TGTGCCAGCAGTATTAGACAGGGAGAATATGAAAAACTGTTTTTT

J: TRBJ2-2
V: TRBV5-1
size: .
D: .
CDR3: CASTRGTNTGELFF
DNA: TGCGCCAGCACCCGGGGGACGAACACCGGGGAGCTGTTTTTT

J: TRBJ2-2
V: TRBV5-1
size: .
D: .
CDR3: CASSEDSGPTGELFF
DNA: TGCGCCAGCAGCGAAGATTCGGGTCCCACCGGGGAGCTGTTTTTT

J: TRBJ2-7
V: TRBV5-1
size: .
D: .
CDR3: CASSRLRDNSYEQYF
DNA: TGCGCCAGCAGCCGTCTAAGGGATAACTCCTACGAGCAGTACTTC

J: TRBJ2-3
V: TRBV30
size: .
D: TRBD2
CDR3: CAWTRGSTDTQYF
DNA: TGTGCCTGGACGCGGGGGAGCACAGATACGCAGTATTTT

J: TRBJ2-2
V: TRBV28
size: .
D: .
CDR3: CASSLATVGTGELFF
DNA: TGTGCCAGCAGTTTGGCGACCGTGGGTACCGGGGAGCTGTTTTTT

J: TRBJ2-7
V: TRBV28
size: .
D: .
CDR3: CASSILEYEQYF
DNA: TGTGCCAGCAGCATACTAGAATACGAGCAGTACTTC

J: TRBJ2-1
V: TRBV2
size: .
D: .
CDR3: CASRITGTYNEQFF
DNA: TGTGCCAGCAGAATAACCGGGACATATAATGAGCAGTTCTTC

J: TRBJ2-5
V: TRBV29-1
size: .
D: .
CDR3: CSGGHARETQYF
DNA: TGCAGTGGAGGGCACGCCCGGGAGACCCAGTACTTC

J: TRBJ1-3
V: TRBV28
size: .
D: .
CDR3: CASSLTVAGNTIYF
DNA: TGTGCCAGCAGTTTAACAGTGGCCGGAAACACCATATATTTT

J: TRBJ2-3
V: TRBV15
size: .
D: .
CDR3: CATSRDLVLDTQYF
DNA: TGTGCCACCAGCAGAGATCTGGTGTTGGATACGCAGTATTTT

J: TRBJ2-1
V: TRBV27
size: .
D: TRBD2
CDR3: CASSLAGGVNEQFF
DNA: TGTGCCAGCAGTCTAGCGGGGGGAGTCAATGAGCAGTTCTTC

J: TRBJ2-3
V: TRBV4-2
size: .
D: .
CDR3: CASSQRVGPLSTDTQYF
DNA: TGTGCCAGCAGCCAACGCGTAGGGCCTCTCAGCACAGATACGCAGTATTTT

J: TRBJ2-5
V: TRBV5-1
size: few
D: TRBD1
CDR3: CASSLGQGYQETQYF
DNA: TGCGCCAGCAGCTTGGGACAGGGGTACCAAGAGACCCAGTACTTC

J: TRBJ1-2
V: TRBV28
size: .
D: .
CDR3: CASNSIQGYGYTF
DNA: TGTGCCAGTAACAGCATCCAGGGGTATGGCTACACCTTC

J: TRBJ1-1
V: TRBV12-3/TRBV12-4
size: .
D: .
CDR3: CASSNSPFEAFF
DNA: TGTGCCAGCAGCAATTCCCCCTTTGAAGCTTTCTTT

J: TRBJ2-2
V: TRBV10-2
size: few
D: TRBD1
CDR3: CASSVPPPIDRGNTGELFF
DNA: TGCGCCAGCAGTGTTCCCCCTCCAATAGACAGGGGAAACACCGGGGAGCTGTTTTTT

J: TRBJ2-5
V: TRBV18
size: .
D: TRBD1
CDR3: CASSLNRGPETQYF
DNA: TGTGCCAGCTCACTAAACAGGGGCCCGGAGACCCAGTACTTC

J: TRBJ1-6
V: TRBV21-1
size: .
D: .
CDR3: CASSKRPPLGQPYSPLHF
DNA: TGTGCCAGCAGCAAGAGACCGCCTTTGGGACAGCCTTATTCACCCCTCCACTTT

J: TRBJ1-2
V: TRBV3-1/TRBV3-2
size: .
D: .
CDR3: CASSQEPQGLAGYTF
DNA: TGTGCCAGCAGCCAAGAACCGCAGGGCTTAGCTGGCTACACCTTC

J: TRBJ1-5
V: TRBV19
size: once
D: .
CDR3: CASSPGSPSGNQPQHF
DNA: TGTGCCAGTAGCCCAGGCTCCCCGAGTGGCAATCAGCCCCAGCATTTT

J: TRBJ1-4
V: TRBV6-5
size: .
D: .
CDR3: CASRREWNEKLFF
DNA: TGTGCCAGCAGACGCGAGTGGAATGAAAAACTGTTTTTT

J: TRBJ1-1
V: TRBV9
size: .
D: TRBD1
CDR3: CASSAGTGGAYTEAFF
DNA: TGTGCCAGCAGCGCCGGGACAGGGGGGGCGTACACTGAAGCTTTCTTT

J: TRBJ2-7
V: TRBV6-6
size: .
D: .
CDR3: CASSYLDSPYEQYF
DNA: TGTGCCAGCAGTTACTTGGACAGCCCCTACGAGCAGTACTTC

J: TRBJ2-6
V: TRBV5-1
size: .
D: .
CDR3: CASSYSRGTGANVLTF
DNA: TGCGCCAGCAGCTACAGCCGGGGGACTGGGGCCAACGTCCTGACTTTC

J: TRBJ2-3
V: TRBV6-1
size: .
D: TRBD2
CDR3: CASSETRSVRGATDTQYF
DNA: TGTGCCAGCAGTGAAACCCGGTCCGTGCGGGGGGCCACAGATACGCAGTATTTT

J: TRBJ2-5
V: TRBV19
size: .
D: .
CDR3: CASSESSRETQYF
DNA: TGTGCCAGTAGCGAGTCTAGCCGAGAGACCCAGTACTTC

J: TRBJ2-7
V: TRBV28
size: .
D: TRBD1
CDR3: CASSLTLPGQGYF
DNA: TGTGCCAGCAGTTTGACTCTCCCGGGACAGGGGTACTTC

J: TRBJ2-5
V: TRBV7-6
size: .
D: .
CDR3: CASSLFSQETQYF
DNA: TGTGCCAGCAGCTTATTTTCCCAAGAGACCCAGTACTTC

J: TRBJ2-7
V: TRBV5-1
size: .
D: TRBD2
CDR3: CASTQLAGGSYEQYF
DNA: TGCGCCAGCACCCAACTAGCGGGGGGTTCATACGAGCAGTACTTC

J: TRBJ2-1
V: TRBV10-3
size: .
D: .
CDR3: CAISDPGHHEQFF
DNA: TGTGCCATCAGTGACCCGGGACACCATGAGCAGTTCTTC

J: TRBJ2-6
V: TRBV3-1/TRBV3-2
size: once
D: .
CDR3: CASSHGNSFSGANVLTF
DNA: TGTGCCAGCAGCCACGGCAACTCTTTCTCTGGGGCCAACGTCCTGACTTTC

J: TRBJ1-3
V: TRBV3-1/TRBV3-2
size: .
D: .
CDR3: CASSQLRGLDTIYF
DNA: TGTGCCAGCAGCCAACTTCGGGGGTTGGACACCATATATTTT